The 10 T cell receptor beta chains below were found in one sample sequenced in a study of cytomegalovirus exposure and HLA in healthy donors. The primer mix had 60 Vbeta and 13 Jbeta primers. Only in-frame clones appear in the TCRdb table, and some are missing; sequencing was by immunoSEQ multiplex PCR. The sample has fewer than 200,000 clones, approximately 80% seen once; the top ten hold just over 4.5%. The sequenced sample was PBMCs. These receptors came from a woman in her fifties or sixties in good health and CMV-seropositive.

This clone showed up just once. This chain's CDR3 is CASGSSTGIEAFF. Written as DNA, the CDR3 is TGTGCCAGCGGTTCATCGACCGGGATAGAGGCTTTCTTT. The chain couples TRBV27 to TRBJ1-1; D not certain. Trimming left V 8 bases short and J 11 bases short, with 21 bases between. Germline CDR1 reads MNHEY; CDR2 reads SMNVEV (reference sequence). This CDR3 region has 13 residues.

The chain links TRBV29-1 to TRBJ2-1, with D maybe TRBD1 (5 bases). This CDR3 has 13 residues. The germline gives CDR1 SQVTM, CDR2 ANQGSEA. With 8 bases removed from V and 5 bases from J, the gap between germline ends came to 16 bases. CDR3 sequence (DNA): TGCAGCTCAAGAATTGGGGCTAACAATGAGCAGTTCTTC. Residues: CSSRIGANNEQFF.

V gene TRBV7-9 combines with J gene TRBJ2-3, with D possibly matching TRBD1 (6 bases). Germline CDR1 is SEHNR and CDR2 is FQNEAQ (reference sequence). V lost 4 bases to trimming and J lost 4 bases, with 18 bases between them. There are 16 residues in the CDR3. The CDR3 DNA sequence: TGTGCCAGCAGCTCCCCCTCGACAGGTTTCCCAGATACGCAGTATTTT. Its protein product is CASSSPSTGFPDTQYF.

The chain combines TRBV5-1 with TRBJ2-3, with TRBD2 identical over 10 bases. The V gene's germline CDR1 is SGHRS and CDR2 YFSETQ. The CDR3 is 16 residues long. Trimming at V came to 5 bases and at J to 1 base, leaving 7 bases not matched to a gene. As DNA, the CDR3 is TGCGCCAGCAGTCGAGCTGGGACTAGCGGCACAGATACGCAGTATTTT. Its protein product is CASSRAGTSGTDTQYF.

The chain combines TRBV28 with TRBJ1-6, with 7 positions matching TRBD1. Germline V gene lookup returns CDR1 MDHEN and CDR2 SYDVKM. J lost 7 bases, V lost 3 bases, and 3 bases had no gene match. CDR3 length: 14 residues. The CDR3 is CASSFGTANSPLHF. The CDR3, as DNA: TGTGCCAGCAGTTTTGGGACAGCAAATTCACCCCTCCACTTT.

This chain connects TRBV2 to TRBJ1-5, with 12 bases identical to TRBD1. Per the germline V gene, CDR1 is SNHLY and CDR2 is FYNNEI. V lost 8 bases and J lost 0; bases outside the gene matches: 8. This CDR3 is built from 17 residues. This CDR3 reads CASCRDRGPYSNQPQHF. As DNA, the CDR3 is TGTGCCAGCTGCCGGGACAGGGGGCCTTATAGCAATCAGCCCCAGCATTTT.

This clone was seen only a few times. J is TRBJ1-3 and V is TRBV12-5; a possible D gene is TRBD1 (5 bases). CDR1 LGHNT and CDR2 FRNRAP come from the germline V gene. The CDR3 runs to 14 residues. Trimming removed 7 bases from V and 0 bases from J, with 10 bases in between. The CDR3 region has the DNA TGTGCTAGTGCCCTGGACATCTCTGGAAACACCATATATTTT. Encoded protein: CASALDISGNTIYF. Variable domain in full (rest from reference TRBV12-5 and TRBJ1-3): DARVTQTPRHKVTEMGQEVTMRCQPILGHNTVFWYRQTMMQGLELLAYFRNRAPLDDSGMPKDRFSAEMPDATLATLKIQPSEPRDSAVYFCASALDISGNTIYFGEGSWLTVV.

The rearrangement uses TRBV4-3 and TRBJ2-3; 7 bases line up with TRBD2. With V trimmed by 6 bases and J by 4 bases, 16 bases remained unmatched. CDR1 and CDR2 from the germline V gene are LGHNA and YSLEER. This CDR3 is built from 17 residues. The CDR3 here is CASSPSSGLEVADTQYF. In DNA form, the CDR3 reads TGCGCCAGCAGTCCAAGCTCAGGACTAGAAGTTGCAGATACGCAGTATTTT.

The chain combines TRBV15 with TRBJ1-2; D might be TRBD1 (5 bases). Germline V gene sequence: CDR1 LNHNV, CDR2 YYDKDF (reference sequence). Trimming took 1 base from V and 6 from J, leaving 15 bases between them. The CDR3 length is 15 residues. CDR3 bases: TGTGCCACCAGCAGAGTCCCCCAGGGTGGCGATGGCTACACCTTC. It specifies CATSRVPQGGDGYTF.

The DNA for the CDR3 is TGCGCCAGCAGCCAAGACCCCCGGACTAGTGGGTTTTCAGATACGCAGTATTTT. It yields the protein CASSQDPRTSGFSDTQYF. The genes are TRBV4-3 and TRBJ2-3, with 7 bases identical to TRBD2. The CDR3 runs to 18 residues. V lost 0 bases and J lost 4; bases outside the gene matches: 13. Germline CDR1 LGHNA, CDR2 YSLEER.